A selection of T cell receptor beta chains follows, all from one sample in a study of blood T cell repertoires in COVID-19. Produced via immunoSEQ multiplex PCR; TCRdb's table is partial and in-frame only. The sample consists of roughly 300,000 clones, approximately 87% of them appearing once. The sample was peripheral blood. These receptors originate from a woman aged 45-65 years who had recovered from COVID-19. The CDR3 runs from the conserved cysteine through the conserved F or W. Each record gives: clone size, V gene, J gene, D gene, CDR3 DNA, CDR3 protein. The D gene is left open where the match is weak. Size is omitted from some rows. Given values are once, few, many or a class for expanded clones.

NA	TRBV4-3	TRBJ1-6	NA	TGCGCCAGCAGCCATAACGTAGGACAGTATAATTCACCCCTCCACTTT	CASSHNVGQYNSPLHF
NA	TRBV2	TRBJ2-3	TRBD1	TGTGCCAGCAGTGATCCGGGACAGGGGCGTTCTGGGCCGCAGTATTTT	CASSDPGQGRSGPQYF
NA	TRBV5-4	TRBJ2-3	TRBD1	TGTGCCAGCAGCGCGGGACAGGGACCAGATACGCAGTATTTT	CASSAGQGPDTQYF
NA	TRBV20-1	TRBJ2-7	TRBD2	TGCAGTGCTAGTCCTAGCGGTTCCTACGAGCAGTACTTC	CSASPSGSYEQYF
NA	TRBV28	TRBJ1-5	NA	TGTGCCAGCAGTGGGAAGTTAGGGGCGAGCAATCAGCCCCAGCATTTT	CASSGKLGASNQPQHF
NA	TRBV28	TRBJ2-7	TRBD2	TGTGCCAGGGACGCCGGGGAGCGGGGCCTTACCTACGAGCAGTACTTC	CARDAGERGLTYEQYF
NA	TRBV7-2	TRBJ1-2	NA	TGTGCCAGCAGCTTACGGGACAAAAGCGGCTACACCTTC	CASSLRDKSGYTF
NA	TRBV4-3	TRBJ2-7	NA	TGCGCCAGCAGCCAAGCATCCGCTCTGGCAAGCTCCTACGAGCAGTACTTC	CASSQASALASSYEQYF
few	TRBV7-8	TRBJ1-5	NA	TGTGCCAGCAGCTTACTGGGGCTAAGCAATCAGCCCCAGCATTTT	CASSLLGLSNQPQHF
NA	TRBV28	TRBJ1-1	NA	TGTGCCAGCAGTTTCTCTTGGGAGCTTGCTTTCTTT	CASSFSWELAFF
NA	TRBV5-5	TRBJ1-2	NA	TGTGCCAGCAGCTTATTTGACACACAAAACTATGGCTACACCTTC	CASSLFDTQNYGYTF
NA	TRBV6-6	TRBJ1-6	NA	TGTGCCAGCAGCCCTTCTAGGACATTTTCTTCACCCCTCCACTTT	CASSPSRTFSSPLHF
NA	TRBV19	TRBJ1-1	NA	TGTGCCAGTAGTAATACAGGGCAGGGCACTGAAGCTTTCTTT	CASSNTGQGTEAFF
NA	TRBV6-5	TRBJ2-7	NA	TGTGCCAGCAAGAGGGGGTACGAGCAGTACTTC	CASKRGYEQYF
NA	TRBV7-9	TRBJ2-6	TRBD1	TGTGCCAGCGGGGGACAGGGCTCATCTGGGGCCAACGTCCTGACTTTC	CASGGQGSSGANVLTF
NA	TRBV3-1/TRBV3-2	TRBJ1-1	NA	TGTGCCAGCAGCCCTGGTGGGGGCATGAACACTGAAGCTTTCTTT	CASSPGGGMNTEAFF
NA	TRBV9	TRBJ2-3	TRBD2	TGTGCCAGCAGCGCGCCCAGAGGCGGGAGTACAACAGATACGCAGTATTTT	CASSAPRGGSTTDTQYF
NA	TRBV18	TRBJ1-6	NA	TGTGCCAGCTCTCCCACCCTTACAGGAATTAATTCACCCCTCCACTTT	CASSPTLTGINSPLHF
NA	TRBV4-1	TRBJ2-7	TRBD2	TGCGCCAGCAGCCTCGGGACTAGCGGGAGACCCGGCTACGAGCAGTACTTC	CASSLGTSGRPGYEQYF
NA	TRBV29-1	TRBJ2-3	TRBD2	TGCAGCGTTGCTGGAGCGGGAGCAGATACGCAGTATTTT	CSVAGAGADTQYF
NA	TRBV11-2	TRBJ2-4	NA	TGTGCCAGCAGACCGATCCGAGCCGACAAAAACATTCAGTACTTC	CASRPIRADKNIQYF
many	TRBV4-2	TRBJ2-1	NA	TGTGCCAGCAGCCAAGAAACAACCTACAATGAGCAGTTCTTC	CASSQETTYNEQFF
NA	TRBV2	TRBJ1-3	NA	TGTGCCAGCAGTTACGCAGGGTTCTCTGGAAACACCATATATTTT	CASSYAGFSGNTIYF
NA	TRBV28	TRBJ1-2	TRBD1	TGTGCCAGCAGGACAGGGTCCAGTGGCTACACCTTC	CASRTGSSGYTF
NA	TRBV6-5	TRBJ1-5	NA	TGTGCCAGCAGTTACTCGAGTCGGGACACCTTTCATTTT	CASSYSSRDTFHF
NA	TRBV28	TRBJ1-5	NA	TGTGCCAGCAGTTTATGGGTGGTCGGTGGCAATCAGCCCCAGCATTTT	CASSLWVVGGNQPQHF
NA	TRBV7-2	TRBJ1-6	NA	TGTGCCAGCAGCTTAGCGTCCCAGGGTCGTTATTCACCCCTCCACTTT	CASSLASQGRYSPLHF